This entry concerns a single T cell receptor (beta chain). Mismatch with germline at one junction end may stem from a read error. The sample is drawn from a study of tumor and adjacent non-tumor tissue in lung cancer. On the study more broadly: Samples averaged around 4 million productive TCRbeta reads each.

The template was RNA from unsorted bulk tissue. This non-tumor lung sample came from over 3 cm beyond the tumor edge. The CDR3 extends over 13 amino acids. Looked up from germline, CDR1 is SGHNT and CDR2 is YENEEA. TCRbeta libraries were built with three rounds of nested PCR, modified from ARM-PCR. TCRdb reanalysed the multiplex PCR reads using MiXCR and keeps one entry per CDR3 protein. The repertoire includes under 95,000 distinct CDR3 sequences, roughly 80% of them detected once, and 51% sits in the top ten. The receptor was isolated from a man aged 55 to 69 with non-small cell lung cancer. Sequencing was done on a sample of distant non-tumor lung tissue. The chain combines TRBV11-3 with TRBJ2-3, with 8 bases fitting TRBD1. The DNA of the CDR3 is TGTGCCAGCAGTTTTCAGGGGGCAGATACGGAGTGTTTT. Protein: CASSFQGADTECF.